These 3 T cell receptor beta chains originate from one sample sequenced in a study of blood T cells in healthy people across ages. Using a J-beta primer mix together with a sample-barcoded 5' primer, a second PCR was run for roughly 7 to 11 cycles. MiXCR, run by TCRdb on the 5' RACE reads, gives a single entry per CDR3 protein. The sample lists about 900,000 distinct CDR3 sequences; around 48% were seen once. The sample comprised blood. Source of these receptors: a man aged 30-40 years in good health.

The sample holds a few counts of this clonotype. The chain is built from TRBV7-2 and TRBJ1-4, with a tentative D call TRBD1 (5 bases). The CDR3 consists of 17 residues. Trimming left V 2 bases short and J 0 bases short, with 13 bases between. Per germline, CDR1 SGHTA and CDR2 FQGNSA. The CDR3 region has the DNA TGTGCCAGCAGCTTACGAGCTCGGGGGGCAACTAATGAAAAACTGTTTTTT. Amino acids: CASSLRARGATNEKLFF.

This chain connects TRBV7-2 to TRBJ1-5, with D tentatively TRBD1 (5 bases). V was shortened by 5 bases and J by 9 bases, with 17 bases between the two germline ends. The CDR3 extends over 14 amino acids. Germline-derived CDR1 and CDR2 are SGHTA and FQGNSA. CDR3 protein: CASSADTGPVPQHF. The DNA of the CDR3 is TGTGCCAGCAGCGCAGACACGGGACCGGTGCCCCAGCATTTT.

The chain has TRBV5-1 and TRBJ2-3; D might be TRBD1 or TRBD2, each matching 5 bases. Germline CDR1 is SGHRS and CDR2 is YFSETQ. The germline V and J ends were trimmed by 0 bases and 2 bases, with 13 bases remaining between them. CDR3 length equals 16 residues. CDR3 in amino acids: CASSLGDASHTDTQYF. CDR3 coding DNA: TGCGCCAGCAGCTTGGGGGACGCGTCACACACAGATACGCAGTATTTT.